This TCR beta chain was identified during a study of T cell changes during pregnancy in multiple sclerosis. The data were produced by immunoSEQ multiplex PCR, yet TCRdb's version contains in-frame clones alone and is incomplete. The table lists some 80,000 clones, roughly 95% of them singletons. The germline V gene encodes CDR1 LNHNV and CDR2 YYDKDF (reference sequence). V was clipped by 3 bases and J by 2 bases; unmatched bases: 10. The CDR3 contains 16 residues. The source of this sequence is a female donor with multiple sclerosis, enrolled in a pregnancy study. The chain recombines TRBV15 with TRBJ2-7, with TRBD1 matching over 7 bases. This sample comprised peripheral blood, obtained in the second trimester of pregnancy. The CDR3, as DNA: TGTGCCACCAGCAGGACTTTGACAGGGCGAACCTACGAGCAGTACTTC. As protein: CATSRTLTGRTYEQYF.